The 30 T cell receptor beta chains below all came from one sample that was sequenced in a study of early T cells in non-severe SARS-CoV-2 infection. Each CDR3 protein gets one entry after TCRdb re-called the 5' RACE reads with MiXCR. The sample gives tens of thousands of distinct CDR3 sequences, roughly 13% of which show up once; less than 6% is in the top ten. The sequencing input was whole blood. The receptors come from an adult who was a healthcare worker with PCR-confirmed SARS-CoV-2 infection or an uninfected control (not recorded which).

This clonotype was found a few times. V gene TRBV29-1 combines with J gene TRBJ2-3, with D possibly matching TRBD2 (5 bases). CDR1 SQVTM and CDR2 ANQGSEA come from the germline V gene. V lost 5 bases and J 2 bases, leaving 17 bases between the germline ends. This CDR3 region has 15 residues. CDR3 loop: CSVKDFPSFTDTQYF. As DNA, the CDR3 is TGCAGCGTTAAGGACTTCCCGTCCTTCACAGATACGCAGTATTTT.

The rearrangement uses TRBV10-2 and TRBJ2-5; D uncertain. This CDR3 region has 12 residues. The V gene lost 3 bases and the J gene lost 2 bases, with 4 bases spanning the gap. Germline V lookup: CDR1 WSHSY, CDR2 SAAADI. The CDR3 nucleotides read TGCGCCAGCAGTGACCAGCAAGAGACCCAGTACTTC. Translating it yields CASSDQQETQYF.

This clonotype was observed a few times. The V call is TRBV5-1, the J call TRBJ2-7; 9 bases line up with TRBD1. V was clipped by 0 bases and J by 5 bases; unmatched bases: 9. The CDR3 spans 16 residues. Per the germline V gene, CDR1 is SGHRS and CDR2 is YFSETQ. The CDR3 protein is CASSLGGGTGFNEQYF. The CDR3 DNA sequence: TGCGCCAGCAGCTTGGGAGGTGGGACAGGGTTCAACGAGCAGTACTTC.

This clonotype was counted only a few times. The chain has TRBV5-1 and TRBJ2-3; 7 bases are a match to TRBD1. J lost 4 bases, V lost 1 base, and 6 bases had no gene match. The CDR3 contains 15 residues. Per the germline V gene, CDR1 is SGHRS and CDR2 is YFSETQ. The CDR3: CASSLRGLQADTQYF. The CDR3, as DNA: TGCGCCAGCAGCTTGAGGGGGCTTCAGGCAGATACGCAGTATTTT. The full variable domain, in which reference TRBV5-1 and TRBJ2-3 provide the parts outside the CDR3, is KAGVTQTPRYLIKTRGQQVTLSCSPISGHRSVSWYQQTPGQGLQFLFEYFSETQRNKGNFPGRFSGRQFSNSRSEMNVSTLELGDSALYLCASSLRGLQADTQYFGPGTRLTVL.

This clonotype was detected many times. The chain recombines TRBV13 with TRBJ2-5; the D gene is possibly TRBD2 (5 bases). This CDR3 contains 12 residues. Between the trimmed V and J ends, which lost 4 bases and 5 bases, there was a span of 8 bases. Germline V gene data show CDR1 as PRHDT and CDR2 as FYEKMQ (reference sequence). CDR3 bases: TGTGCCAGCAGCTGGGAGCGGGAGACCCAGTACTTC. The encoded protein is CASSWERETQYF.

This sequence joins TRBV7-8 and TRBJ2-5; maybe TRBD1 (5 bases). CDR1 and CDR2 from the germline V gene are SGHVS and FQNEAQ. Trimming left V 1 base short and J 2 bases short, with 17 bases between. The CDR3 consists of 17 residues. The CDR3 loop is CASSLGLQVDTQETQYF. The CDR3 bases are TGTGCCAGCAGCTTAGGGCTCCAGGTGGACACACAAGAGACCCAGTACTTC.

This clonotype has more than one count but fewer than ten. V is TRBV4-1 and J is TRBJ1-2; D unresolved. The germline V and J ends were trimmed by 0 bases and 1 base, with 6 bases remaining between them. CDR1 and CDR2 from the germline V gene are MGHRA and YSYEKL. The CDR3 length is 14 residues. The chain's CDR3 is CASSQEQLNYGYTF. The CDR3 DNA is TGCGCCAGCAGCCAAGAACAGCTTAACTATGGCTACACCTTC.

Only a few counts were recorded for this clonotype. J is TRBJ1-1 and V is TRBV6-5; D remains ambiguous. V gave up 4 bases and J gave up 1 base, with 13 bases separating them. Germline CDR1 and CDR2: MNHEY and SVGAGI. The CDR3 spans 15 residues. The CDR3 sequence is CASSFGIPENTEAFF. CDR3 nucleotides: TGTGCCAGCAGTTTTGGGATCCCGGAGAACACTGAAGCTTTCTTT.

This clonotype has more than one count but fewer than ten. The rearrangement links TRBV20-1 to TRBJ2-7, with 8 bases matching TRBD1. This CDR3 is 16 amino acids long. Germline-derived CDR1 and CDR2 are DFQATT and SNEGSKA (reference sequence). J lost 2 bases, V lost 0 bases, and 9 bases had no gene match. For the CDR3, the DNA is TGCAGTGCTAGAGATCTCGGACAGGGAACCCCCTACGAGCAGTACTTC. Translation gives CSARDLGQGTPYEQYF.

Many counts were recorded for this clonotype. The DNA for the CDR3 is TGTGCCAGCAGCTCTGGGAGGGGGCTAAGAAGGGCCAACGTCCTGACTTTC. Translating gives CASSSGRGLRRANVLTF. The chain is built from TRBV11-2 and TRBJ2-6, with D tentatively TRBD1 or TRBD2 (7 bases each). The CDR3 has 17 amino acids. V shed 4 bases and J shed 5 bases, with 18 bases lying between them. Germline-derived CDR1 and CDR2 are SGHAT and FQNNGV.

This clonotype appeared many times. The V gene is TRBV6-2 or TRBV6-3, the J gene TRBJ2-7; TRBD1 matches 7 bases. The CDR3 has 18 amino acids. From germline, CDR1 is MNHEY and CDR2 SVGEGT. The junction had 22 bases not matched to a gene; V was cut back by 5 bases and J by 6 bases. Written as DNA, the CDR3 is TGTGCCAGCAGTCACCACCTGGGACAGCCTCTCTATTTGGGCGAGCAGTACTTC. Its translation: CASSHHLGQPLYLGEQYF.

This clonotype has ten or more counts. This CDR3 is CASSSAGESGNEQFF. CDR3 bases: TGCGCCAGCAGCTCGGCAGGGGAGTCGGGAAATGAGCAGTTCTTC. The rearrangement joins TRBV5-1 to TRBJ2-1; tentatively, D is TRBD1 (6 bases). Germline CDR1 SGHRS, CDR2 YFSETQ. V was shortened by 3 bases and J by 7 bases, with 17 bases between the two germline ends. This CDR3 is built from 15 residues.

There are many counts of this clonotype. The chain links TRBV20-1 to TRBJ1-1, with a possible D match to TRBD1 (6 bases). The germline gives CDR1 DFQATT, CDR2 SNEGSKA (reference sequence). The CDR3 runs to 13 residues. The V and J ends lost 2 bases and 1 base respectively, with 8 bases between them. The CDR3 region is CSARPGANTEAFF. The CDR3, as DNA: TGCAGTGCTAGACCGGGGGCGAACACTGAAGCTTTCTTT.

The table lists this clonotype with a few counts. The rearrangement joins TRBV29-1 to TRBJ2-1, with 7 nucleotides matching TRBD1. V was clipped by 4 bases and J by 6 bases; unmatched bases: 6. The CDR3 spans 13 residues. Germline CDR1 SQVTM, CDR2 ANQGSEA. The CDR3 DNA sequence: TGCAGCGTTGTAGGGACAGTGGGCAATGAGCAGTTCTTC. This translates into CSVVGTVGNEQFF.

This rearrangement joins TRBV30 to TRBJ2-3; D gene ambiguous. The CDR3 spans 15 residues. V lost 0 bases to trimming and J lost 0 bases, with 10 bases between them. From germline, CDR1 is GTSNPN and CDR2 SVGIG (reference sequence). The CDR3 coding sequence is TGTGCCTGGAGTGTCCCGGCGGCCAGCACAGATACGCAGTATTTT. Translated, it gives CAWSVPAASTDTQYF.

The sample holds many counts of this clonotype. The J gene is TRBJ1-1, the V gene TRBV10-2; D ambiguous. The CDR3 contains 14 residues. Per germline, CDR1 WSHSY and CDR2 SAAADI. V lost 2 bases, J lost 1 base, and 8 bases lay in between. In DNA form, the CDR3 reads TGCGCCAGCAGTGAGCGGAATAGGAACACTGAAGCTTTCTTT. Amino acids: CASSERNRNTEAFF.

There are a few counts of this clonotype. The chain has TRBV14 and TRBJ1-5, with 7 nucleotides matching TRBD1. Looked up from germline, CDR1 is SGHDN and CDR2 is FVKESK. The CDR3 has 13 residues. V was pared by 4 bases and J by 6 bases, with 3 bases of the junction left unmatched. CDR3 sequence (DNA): TGTGCCAGCAGCCGACAGGGAGGTCAGCCCCAGCATTTT. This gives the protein CASSRQGGQPQHF.

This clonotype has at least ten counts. The CDR3 reads CAWSASFWGGTEAFF. CDR3 bases: TGTGCCTGGAGTGCAAGTTTTTGGGGAGGGACTGAAGCTTTCTTT. The chain employs TRBV30 and TRBJ1-1; D remains ambiguous. From germline, CDR1 is GTSNPN and CDR2 SVGIG (reference sequence). Trimming left V 1 base short and J 5 bases short, with 17 bases between. CDR3 size: 15 residues.

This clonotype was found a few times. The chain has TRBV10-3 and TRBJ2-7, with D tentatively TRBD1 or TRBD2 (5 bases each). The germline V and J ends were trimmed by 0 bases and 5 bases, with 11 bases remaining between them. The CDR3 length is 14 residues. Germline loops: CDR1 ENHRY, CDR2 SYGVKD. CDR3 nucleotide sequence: TGTGCCATCAGTGAGTCGGGCAGGGACCACGAGCAGTACTTC. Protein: CAISESGRDHEQYF.

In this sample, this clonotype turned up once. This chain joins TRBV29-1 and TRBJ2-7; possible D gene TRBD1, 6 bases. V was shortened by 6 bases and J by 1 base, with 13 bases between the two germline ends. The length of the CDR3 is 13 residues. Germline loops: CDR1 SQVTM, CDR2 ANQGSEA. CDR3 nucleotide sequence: TGCAGCGTGTCCCAAGGGACATCCTACGAGCAGTACTTC. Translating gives CSVSQGTSYEQYF.

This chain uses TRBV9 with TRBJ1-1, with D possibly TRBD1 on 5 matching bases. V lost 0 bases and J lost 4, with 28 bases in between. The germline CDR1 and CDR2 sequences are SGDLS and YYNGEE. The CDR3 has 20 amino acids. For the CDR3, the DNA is TGTGCCAGCAGCGTAGAACCCTGGTTGCAGGGTGAGAGGGTAGGCACTGAAGCTTTCTTT. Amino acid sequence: CASSVEPWLQGERVGTEAFF.

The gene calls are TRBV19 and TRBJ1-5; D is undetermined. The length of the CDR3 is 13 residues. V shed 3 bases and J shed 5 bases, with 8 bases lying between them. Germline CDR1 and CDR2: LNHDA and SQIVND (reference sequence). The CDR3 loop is CASSITWDQPQHF. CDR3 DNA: TGTGCCAGTAGTATTACTTGGGATCAGCCCCAGCATTTT.

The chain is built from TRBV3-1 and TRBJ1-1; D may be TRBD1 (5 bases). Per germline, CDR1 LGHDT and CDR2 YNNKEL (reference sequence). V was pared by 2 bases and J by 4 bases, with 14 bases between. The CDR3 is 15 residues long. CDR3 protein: CASSQPLWGSTEAFF. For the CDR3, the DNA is TGTGCCAGCAGCCAACCCCTTTGGGGCAGCACTGAAGCTTTCTTT. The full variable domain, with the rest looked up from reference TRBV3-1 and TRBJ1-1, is DTAVSQTPKYLVTQMGNDKSIKCEQNLGHDTMYWYKQDSKKFLKIMFSYNNKELIINETVPNRFSPKSPDKAHLNLHINSLELGDSAVYFCASSQPLWGSTEAFFGQGTRLTVV.

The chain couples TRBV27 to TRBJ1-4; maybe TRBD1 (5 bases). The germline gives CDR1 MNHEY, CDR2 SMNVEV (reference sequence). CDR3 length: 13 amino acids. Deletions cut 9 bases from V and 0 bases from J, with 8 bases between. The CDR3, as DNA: TGTGCCAGTCAGGGAGCAACTAATGAAAAACTGTTTTTT. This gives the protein CASQGATNEKLFF.

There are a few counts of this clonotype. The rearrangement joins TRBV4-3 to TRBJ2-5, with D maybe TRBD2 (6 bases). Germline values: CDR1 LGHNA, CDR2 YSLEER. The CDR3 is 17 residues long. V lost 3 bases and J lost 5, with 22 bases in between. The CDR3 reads CASSQDYRGRSGETQYF. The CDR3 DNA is TGCGCCAGCAGCCAGGACTACCGGGGCAGGTCAGGGGAGACCCAGTACTTC.

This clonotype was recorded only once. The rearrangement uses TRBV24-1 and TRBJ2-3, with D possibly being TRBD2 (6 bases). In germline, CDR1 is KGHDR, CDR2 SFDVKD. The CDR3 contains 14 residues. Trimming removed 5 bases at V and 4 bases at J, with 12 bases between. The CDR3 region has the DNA TGTGCCACCAGTGGAGGAGGGACGGCAGATACGCAGTATTTT. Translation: CATSGGGTADTQYF.

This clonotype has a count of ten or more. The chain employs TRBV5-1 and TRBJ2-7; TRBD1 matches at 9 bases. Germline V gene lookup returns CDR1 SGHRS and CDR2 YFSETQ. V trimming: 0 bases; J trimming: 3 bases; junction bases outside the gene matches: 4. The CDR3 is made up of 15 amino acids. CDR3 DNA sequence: TGCGCCAGCAGCTTGGAGGAGGGACAGGGCTACGAGCAGTACTTC. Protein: CASSLEEGQGYEQYF.

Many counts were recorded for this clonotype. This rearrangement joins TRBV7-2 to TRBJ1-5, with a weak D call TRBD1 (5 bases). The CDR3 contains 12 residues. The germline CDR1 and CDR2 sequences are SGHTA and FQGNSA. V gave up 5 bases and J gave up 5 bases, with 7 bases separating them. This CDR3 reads CASSGDHQPQHF. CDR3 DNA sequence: TGTGCCAGCAGCGGGGACCATCAGCCCCAGCATTTT.

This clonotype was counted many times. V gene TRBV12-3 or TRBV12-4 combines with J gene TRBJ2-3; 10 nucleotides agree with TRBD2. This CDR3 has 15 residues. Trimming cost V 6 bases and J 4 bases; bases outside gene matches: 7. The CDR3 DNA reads TGTGCCAGCAGCGGACTAGCGGACTCCCCAGATACGCAGTATTTT. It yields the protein CASSGLADSPDTQYF.

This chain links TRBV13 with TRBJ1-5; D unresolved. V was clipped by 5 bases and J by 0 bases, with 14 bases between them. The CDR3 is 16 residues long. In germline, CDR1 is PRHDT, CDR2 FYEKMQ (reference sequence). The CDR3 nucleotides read TGTGCCAGCAGCGCCACCAAAGGACCTAGCAATCAGCCCCAGCATTTT. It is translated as CASSATKGPSNQPQHF.